A single sample is the source of the 28 T cell receptor beta chains below, sequenced in a study of CD8+ T cells in alopecia areata. Stated treatment: oral pan-JAK inhibitor, 5-10 mg twice daily. As the sequencing template, cDNA was produced by extracting RNA and reverse transcribing it. Clones were sequenced by immunoSEQ multiplex PCR, and TCRdb holds only the in-frame ones, with some missing. The sample lists fewer than 200,000 clones; around three fifths were seen once. The sequenced sample was CD4+ T cells sorted from blood, obtained at week 24, from a patient treated with tofacitinib. The receptors originated from a human donor with alopecia areata.

The chain has TRBV29-1 and TRBJ2-3, with TRBD2 matching over 12 bases. Germline V gene lookup returns CDR1 SQVTM and CDR2 ANQGSEA. The V and J ends lost 7 bases and 2 bases, in that order; junction bases with no gene match: 7. CDR3 length equals 15 residues. The CDR3 protein is CSAVLAGGPTDTQYF. The CDR3 DNA is TGCAGCGCCGTTCTAGCGGGGGGGCCCACAGATACGCAGTATTTT.

The chain employs TRBV5-1 and TRBJ2-2; possibly TRBD1 or TRBD2 for D (5 bases each). The CDR3 covers 15 residues. V gave up 6 bases and J gave up 0 bases, with 12 bases separating them. Germline V CDR1 and CDR2: SGHRS, YFSETQ. This CDR3 reads CASNTGTANTGELFF. CDR3 DNA sequence: TGCGCCAGCAACACCGGGACCGCGAACACCGGGGAGCTGTTTTTT.

This clone turned up a few times. The V gene is TRBV6-5, the J gene TRBJ1-1; 11 positions agree with TRBD1. This CDR3 is built from 13 residues. Trimming at V came to 6 bases and at J to 4 bases, leaving 1 base not matched to a gene. Germline loops: CDR1 MNHEY, CDR2 SVGAGI. The CDR3 DNA reads as TGTGCCAGCAGGGGACAGGGGGGCACTGAAGCTTTCTTT. Amino acids: CASRGQGGTEAFF.

The rearrangement links TRBV6-6 to TRBJ2-5; possibly TRBD2 for D (5 bases). The germline V gene encodes CDR1 MNHNY and CDR2 SVGAGI (reference sequence). The CDR3 has 13 amino acids. Trimming took off 6 bases at V and 2 bases at J, with 10 bases between the two ends. DNA of the CDR3: TGTGCCAGCAGCCCCGAGGGACAAGAGACCCAGTACTTC. Translated, it gives CASSPEGQETQYF.

The chain links TRBV7-9 to TRBJ1-5; maybe TRBD1 (5 bases). The CDR3 extends over 15 amino acids. V lost 1 base and J lost 0, with 7 bases in between. Germline lookup yields CDR1 SEHNR and CDR2 FQNEAQ (reference sequence). The CDR3 region has the DNA TGTGCCAGCAGCTTAGGACAGAATAGCAATCAGCCCCAGCATTTT. Its protein is CASSLGQNSNQPQHF.

DNA of the CDR3: TGCAGCGTTGGGGAGGGACTTAATTCACCCCTCCACTTT. Amino acid sequence: CSVGEGLNSPLHF. The rearrangement joins TRBV29-1 to TRBJ1-6, with a weak D call TRBD1 (5 bases). V lost 4 bases and J lost 6, with 10 bases in between. Germline-derived CDR1 and CDR2 are SQVTM and ANQGSEA. The CDR3 contains 13 residues.

The chain couples TRBV19 to TRBJ1-1, with unresolved D. This CDR3 is 14 amino acids long. V was cut by 3 bases and J by 3 bases, with 11 bases left in between. CDR1 LNHDA and CDR2 SQIVND come from the germline V gene (reference sequence). The DNA of the CDR3 is TGTGCCAGTAGTATCCCACAAAGAGACACTGAAGCTTTCTTT. It is translated as CASSIPQRDTEAFF. The variable domain in full, with the rest retrieved from reference TRBV19 and TRBJ1-1, is DGGITQSPKYLFRKEGQNVTLSCEQNLNHDAMYWYRQDPGQGLRLIYYSQIVNDFQKGDIAEGYSVSREKKESFPLTVTSAQKNPTAFYLCASSIPQRDTEAFFGQGTRLTVV.

The CDR3: CAWSLGRGNQPQHF. For the CDR3, the DNA is TGTGCCTGGAGTCTGGGCAGGGGTAATCAGCCCCAGCATTTT. This chain uses TRBV30 with TRBJ1-5, with TRBD1 as a possible D gene (6 bases). This CDR3 contains 14 residues. Germline V gene sequence: CDR1 GTSNPN, CDR2 SVGIG (reference sequence). The germline V and J ends were trimmed by 2 bases and 4 bases, with 12 bases remaining between them.

The chain joins TRBV15 to TRBJ2-1; 8 bases map to TRBD1. Germline assignment: CDR1 LNHNV and CDR2 YYDKDF (reference sequence). The CDR3 extends over 13 amino acids. The V gene end was trimmed by 0 bases and the J gene end by 9 bases; junction bases not matched to a gene: 1. This CDR3 is CATSRDRGREQFF. The CDR3 DNA follows: TGTGCCACCAGCAGAGACAGGGGGCGTGAGCAGTTCTTC.

The chain combines TRBV2 with TRBJ2-3; D may be TRBD2 (6 bases). Germline lookup yields CDR1 SNHLY and CDR2 FYNNEI. CDR3 length equals 14 residues. Trimming pared 6 bases from V and 4 bases from J, leaving 14 bases between. The CDR3 reads CASRREATSDTQYF. The CDR3 DNA reads as TGTGCCAGCAGGAGGGAGGCGACGTCAGATACGCAGTATTTT.

V and J are TRBV2 and TRBJ1-2; no clear D. The CDR3 totals 12 residues. With 4 bases removed from V and 7 bases from J, the gap between germline ends came to 10 bases. Germline V gene data show CDR1 as SNHLY and CDR2 as FYNNEI. The CDR3 loop reads CASSGDSGGYTF. In nucleotides, the CDR3 is TGTGCCAGCAGTGGAGATTCTGGTGGCTACACCTTC. Complete variable domain (other parts from reference TRBV2 and TRBJ1-2): EPEVTQTPSHQVTQMGQEVILRCVPISNHLYFYWYRQILGQKVEFLVSFYNNEISEKSEIFDDQFSVERPDGSNFTLKIRSTKLEDSAMYFCASSGDSGGYTFGSGTRLTVV.

The chain combines TRBV10-3 with TRBJ1-2, with a possible D match to TRBD1 (5 bases). The CDR3 has 13 amino acids. The ends were cut back, 1 base at V and 8 bases at J, with 11 bases in the middle. The germline V gene has CDR1 ENHRY and CDR2 SYGVKD. Here the CDR3 reads CAISEFQGGGYTF. The CDR3 DNA reads as TGTGCCATCAGTGAGTTTCAGGGAGGCGGCTACACCTTC.

This clone showed up just a few times. The rearrangement joins TRBV5-1 to TRBJ2-3, with D possibly matching TRBD1 (6 bases). Germline loops: CDR1 SGHRS, CDR2 YFSETQ. With 4 bases removed from V and 0 bases from J, the gap between germline ends came to 21 bases. The CDR3 extends over 18 amino acids. The CDR3 loop reads CASSPLPNRALSTDTQYF. DNA of the CDR3: TGCGCCAGCAGCCCACTCCCTAACAGGGCATTAAGCACAGATACGCAGTATTTT.

The gene calls are TRBV19 and TRBJ2-1; D is uncertain. V was trimmed by 7 bases and J by 7 bases, leaving 8 bases between them. CDR1 is LNHDA and CDR2 is SQIVND in the germline V gene (reference sequence). This CDR3 region has 11 residues. CDR3 DNA sequence: TGTGCCAGTACTAAGGGAAATGAGCAGTTCTTC. Translating it yields CASTKGNEQFF.

This clone was seen a few times. The V gene is TRBV7-2, the J gene TRBJ1-6; 11 bases are a match to TRBD1. CDR1 is SGHTA, CDR2 FQGNSA, per germline. The CDR3 loop spans 16 amino acids. J lost 2 bases, V lost 5 bases, and 2 bases had no gene match. CDR3 nucleotides: TGTGCCAGCAGCCAGGGACAGGGGGCCTATAATTCACCCCTCCACTTT. Encoded protein: CASSQGQGAYNSPLHF. Supplemented by reference TRBV7-2 and TRBJ1-6, the full variable domain reads GAGVSQSPSNKVTEKGKDVELRCDPISGHTALYWYRQSLGQGLEFLIYFQGNSAPDKSGLPSDRFSAERTGGSVSTLTIQRTQQEDSAVYLCASSQGQGAYNSPLHFGNGTRLTVT.

This chain links TRBV29-1 with TRBJ2-5, with a weak D call TRBD1 (5 bases). Germline CDR1 reads SQVTM; CDR2 reads ANQGSEA. Trimming stripped 2 bases from V and 3 bases from J, with 16 bases between. This CDR3 has 15 amino acids. The DNA of the CDR3 is TGCAGCGTTGAAATCCCAGGGAAAGGCGAAGAGACCCAGTACTTC. This translates into CSVEIPGKGEETQYF.

The chain recombines TRBV2 with TRBJ2-3, with a possible D match to TRBD2 (6 bases). The germline V and J ends were trimmed by 4 bases and 9 bases, with 20 bases remaining between them. Germline values: CDR1 SNHLY, CDR2 FYNNEI. This CDR3 has 15 amino acids. The CDR3 DNA follows: TGTGCCAGCAGTGTTTATGGAGGGGACTGGACCACGCAGTATTTT. Its translation is CASSVYGGDWTTQYF.

In its sample, this clone was seen many times. This sequence joins TRBV2 and TRBJ2-5; D may be TRBD2 (5 bases). The CDR3 length is 13 residues. The germline V and J ends were trimmed by 6 bases and 2 bases, with 10 bases remaining between them. Germline V CDR1 and CDR2: SNHLY, FYNNEI. CDR3 amino acids: CASRSGFQETQYF. DNA for the CDR3: TGTGCCAGCAGAAGCGGTTTTCAAGAGACCCAGTACTTC.

The V gene is TRBV5-1, the J gene TRBJ2-7; D is possibly TRBD1 or TRBD2 (6 bases each). Trimming removed 6 bases from V and 2 bases from J, with 9 bases in between. The CDR3 consists of 12 residues. CDR1 is SGHRS and CDR2 is YFSETQ in the germline V gene. CDR3 amino acids: CASKGGPYEQYF. The CDR3 DNA reads as TGCGCCAGCAAGGGGGGCCCCTACGAGCAGTACTTC.

This clone came up a few times. The chain links TRBV30 to TRBJ2-1; D is undetermined. The CDR3 consists of 13 residues. Germline CDR1 GTSNPN, CDR2 SVGIG (reference sequence). Trimming removed 3 bases from V and 5 bases from J, with 11 bases in between. CDR3 coding DNA: TGTGCCTGGAGCCGTAGCTTAAACAATGAGCAGTTCTTC. This codes for CAWSRSLNNEQFF. The full variable domain, rest sourced from reference TRBV30 and TRBJ2-1, is SQTIHQWPATLVQPVGSPLSLECTVEGTSNPNLYWYRQAAGRGLQLLFYSVGIGQISSEVPQNLSASRPQDRQFILSSKKLLLSDSGFYLCAWSRSLNNEQFFGPGTRLTVL.

The V gene is TRBV2, the J gene TRBJ1-5, with 7 bases matching TRBD1. The CDR3 is 14 residues long. The junction had 2 bases not matched to a gene; V was cut back by 4 bases and J by 2 bases. The V gene's germline CDR1 is SNHLY and CDR2 FYNNEI. CDR3 DNA: TGTGCCAGCAGTGGCGACAGGGGCAATCAGCCCCAGCATTTT. The encoded protein is CASSGDRGNQPQHF.

This rearrangement joins TRBV9 to TRBJ2-3; 7 bases line up with TRBD2. There are 14 residues in the CDR3. In germline, CDR1 is SGDLS, CDR2 YYNGEE. With V trimmed by 0 bases and J by 6 bases, 4 bases remained unmatched. The CDR3 protein is CASSVVRAGDTQYF. CDR3 coding DNA: TGTGCCAGCAGCGTAGTAAGAGCGGGGGATACGCAGTATTTT.

The table lists this clone with a count of one. This sequence joins TRBV6-1 and TRBJ1-1, with D maybe TRBD1 (6 bases). This CDR3 is built from 14 residues. Trimming took off 7 bases at V and 1 base at J, with 13 bases between the two ends. Per germline, CDR1 MNHNS and CDR2 SASEGT. The CDR3 DNA is TGTGCCAGCACCCCGACAGGAGGGAACACTGAAGCTTTCTTT. This codes for CASTPTGGNTEAFF.

V usage is TRBV15 and J usage is TRBJ2-7, with 8 bases matching TRBD2. Germline V lookup: CDR1 LNHNV, CDR2 YYDKDF (reference sequence). The CDR3 spans 14 residues. The ends lost 0 bases at V and 7 bases at J; junction bases unmatched: 5. The CDR3 sequence is CATSREGLVREQYF. The CDR3 DNA reads TGTGCCACCAGCAGAGAGGGACTAGTACGGGAGCAGTACTTC.

The chain is built from TRBV29-1 and TRBJ2-1; 10 bases are shared with TRBD2. V gave up 3 bases and J gave up 4 bases; unmatched junction bases: 6. This CDR3 is 15 amino acids long. Germline CDR1 reads SQVTM; CDR2 reads ANQGSEA. The CDR3 sequence: CSVERSGGVYNEQFF. CDR3 DNA: TGCAGCGTTGAGCGGAGCGGGGGGGTATACAATGAGCAGTTCTTC.

This chain links TRBV7-9 with TRBJ2-5; possibly TRBD2 for D (6 bases). V was trimmed by 1 base and J by 5 bases, leaving 14 bases between them. CDR1 is SEHNR, CDR2 FQNEAQ, per germline (reference sequence). This CDR3 spans 15 amino acids. The CDR3 is CASSLGLGLSETQYF. As DNA, the CDR3 is TGTGCCAGCAGCTTAGGACTAGGCCTTTCGGAGACCCAGTACTTC.

The CDR3 is CASGNRAGSGNTIYF. The CDR3 DNA follows: TGTGCCAGCGGCAACAGGGCCGGCTCTGGAAACACCATATATTTT. The chain recombines TRBV6-5 with TRBJ1-3, with D perhaps TRBD1 (6 bases). CDR3 length: 15 residues. V lost 8 bases, J lost 0 bases, and 14 bases lay in between. Per germline, CDR1 MNHEY and CDR2 SVGAGI.

The J gene is TRBJ2-6, the V gene TRBV18, with D possibly matching TRBD1 (5 bases). CDR1 and CDR2 (germline): KGHSH, LQKENI. CDR3 length: 15 residues. Trimming stripped 0 bases from V and 4 bases from J, with 7 bases between. The CDR3 protein is CASSPPGAGANVLTF. In DNA form, the CDR3 reads TGTGCCAGCTCACCACCAGGGGCCGGGGCCAACGTCCTGACTTTC.